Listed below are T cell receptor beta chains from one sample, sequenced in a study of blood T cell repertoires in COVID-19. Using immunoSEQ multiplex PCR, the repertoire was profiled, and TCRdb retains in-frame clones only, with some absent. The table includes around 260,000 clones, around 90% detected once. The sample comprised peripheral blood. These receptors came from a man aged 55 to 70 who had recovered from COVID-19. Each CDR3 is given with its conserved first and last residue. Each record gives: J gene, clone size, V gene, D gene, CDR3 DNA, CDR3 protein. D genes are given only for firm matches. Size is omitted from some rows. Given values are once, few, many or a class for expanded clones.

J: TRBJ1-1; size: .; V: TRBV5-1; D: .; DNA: TGCGCCAGCAGGACCGGCCTAGGCGACGATAACACTGAAGCTTTCTTT; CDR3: CASRTGLGDDNTEAFF
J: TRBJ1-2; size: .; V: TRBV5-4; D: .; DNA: TGTGCCAGCAGCTTGGACAGGGTAGATGGCTACACCTTC; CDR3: CASSLDRVDGYTF
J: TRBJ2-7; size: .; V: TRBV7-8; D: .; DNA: TGTGCCAGCAGCTTAGGTGCGTACGAGCTGAGCTCCTACGAGCAGTACTTC; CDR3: CASSLGAYELSSYEQYF
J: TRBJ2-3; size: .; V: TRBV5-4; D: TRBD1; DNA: TGTGCCAGCAGCCGACAGGGTCCCGCAGATACGCAGTATTTT; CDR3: CASSRQGPADTQYF
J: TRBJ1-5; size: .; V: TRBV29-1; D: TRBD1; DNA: TGCAGCGTTGCGGGACAGGGTGGCAATCAGCCCCAGCATTTT; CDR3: CSVAGQGGNQPQHF
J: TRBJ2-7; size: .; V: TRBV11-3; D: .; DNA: TGTGCCAGCAGCTTAGGCCGGGGGTCTAGCGAGCAGTACTTC; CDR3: CASSLGRGSSEQYF
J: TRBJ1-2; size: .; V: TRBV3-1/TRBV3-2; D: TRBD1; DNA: TGTGCCAGCAGCCGACAGGGGGCAGTTAACTATGGCTACACCTTC; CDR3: CASSRQGAVNYGYTF
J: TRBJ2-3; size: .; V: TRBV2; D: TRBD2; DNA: TGTGCCAGCATTCCCGGGACTATACTCACAGATACGCAGTATTTT; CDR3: CASIPGTILTDTQYF
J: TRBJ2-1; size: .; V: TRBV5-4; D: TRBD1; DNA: TGTGCCAGCAGCGGAAGATCGGGACAGAACTTTGGTTGGGAGCAGTTCTTC; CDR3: CASSGRSGQNFGWEQFF
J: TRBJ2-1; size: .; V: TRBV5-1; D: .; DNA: TGCGCCAGCAGCCTGGACAATTACAATGAGCAGTTCTTC; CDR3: CASSLDNYNEQFF
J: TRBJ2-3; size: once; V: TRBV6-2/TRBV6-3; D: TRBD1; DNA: TGTGCCAGCAGTTACGGGAGGACAGGGAGAGATACGCAGTATTTT; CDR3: CASSYGRTGRDTQYF
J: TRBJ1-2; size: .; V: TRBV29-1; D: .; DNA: TGCAGCGACGTTTTCCTATATGGCTACACCTTC; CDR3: CSDVFLYGYTF
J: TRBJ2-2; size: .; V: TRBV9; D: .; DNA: TGTGCCAGCAGCGAAACAAGAGGAGGGATTGGTAGAGGCTTTCGTGGCACCGGGGAGCTGTTTTTT; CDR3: CASSETRGGIGRGFRGTGELFF
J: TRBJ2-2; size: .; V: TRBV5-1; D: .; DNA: TGCGCCAGCAGCTATGTGGGAGCCGGGGAGCTGTTTTTT; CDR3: CASSYVGAGELFF
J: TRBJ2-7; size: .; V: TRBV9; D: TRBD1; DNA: TGTGCCAGCAGCCCGAGGACAGGGACCCCCTACGAGCAGTACTTC; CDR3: CASSPRTGTPYEQYF
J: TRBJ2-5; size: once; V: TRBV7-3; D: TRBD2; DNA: TGTGCCAGCAGCTTAAAAGGCGGGGGGTCGCAAGAGACCCAGTACTTC; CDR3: CASSLKGGGSQETQYF
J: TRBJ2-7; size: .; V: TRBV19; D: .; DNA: TGTGCCAGTAGTATAGGGACTTTAACCTACGAGCAGTACTTC; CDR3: CASSIGTLTYEQYF
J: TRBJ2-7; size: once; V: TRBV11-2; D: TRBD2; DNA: TGTGCCAGCAGCCCAGAGGCTAGCGGTGGGTTACATTCCTACGAGCAGTACTTC; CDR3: CASSPEASGGLHSYEQYF
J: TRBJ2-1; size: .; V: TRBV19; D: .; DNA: TGTGCCAGTAGTATGGGGGGTATCTCCAATGAGCAGTTCTTC; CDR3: CASSMGGISNEQFF
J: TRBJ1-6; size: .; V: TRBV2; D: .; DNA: TGTGCCAGCAGTCCTCGGCCGGAGGGGTCACCCCTCCACTTT; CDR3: CASSPRPEGSPLHF
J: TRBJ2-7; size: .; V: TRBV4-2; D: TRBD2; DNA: TGTGCCAGCAGCCAAGAAGGCGGGACTAGCGGGGGCCGCCGTTACTACGAGCAGTACTTC; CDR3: CASSQEGGTSGGRRYYEQYF
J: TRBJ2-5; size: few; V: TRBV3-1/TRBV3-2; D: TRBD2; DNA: TGTGCCAGCATGCGAGCGGGGAAGGAGACCCAGTACTTC; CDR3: CASMRAGKETQYF
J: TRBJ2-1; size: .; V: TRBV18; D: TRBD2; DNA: TGTGCCAGCTCACCTCGGACTAGCGGAAGCTCCTACAATGAGCAGTTCTTC; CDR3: CASSPRTSGSSYNEQFF
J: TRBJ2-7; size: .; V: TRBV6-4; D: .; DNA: TGTGCCAGCAGTGACTCGCCGGGGGGCGGGTTATACGAGCAGTACTTC; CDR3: CASSDSPGGGLYEQYF
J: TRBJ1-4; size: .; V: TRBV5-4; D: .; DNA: TGTGCCAGCAGCAAGGGGAAAACTAATGAAAAACTGTTTTTT; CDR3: CASSKGKTNEKLFF
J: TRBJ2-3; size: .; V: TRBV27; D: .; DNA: TGTGCCAGCAGTCCCCGGGGACTGATGACTAGCACAGATACGCAGTATTTT; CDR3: CASSPRGLMTSTDTQYF
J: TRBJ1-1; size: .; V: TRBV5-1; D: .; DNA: TGCGCCAGCAGCTTGGATCAGGGGACTGAAGCTTTCTTT; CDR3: CASSLDQGTEAFF
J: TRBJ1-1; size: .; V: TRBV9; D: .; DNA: TGTGCCAGCAGCGTAGACGACGGGGGGGTTTACACTGAAGCTTTCTTT; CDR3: CASSVDDGGVYTEAFF
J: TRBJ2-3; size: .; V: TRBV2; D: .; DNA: TGTGCCAGCAGCAAGCTTGGGCTGGCAGATACGCAGTATTTT; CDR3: CASSKLGLADTQYF
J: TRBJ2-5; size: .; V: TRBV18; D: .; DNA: TGTGCCAGCTCACCCTCAGGGGAAGAGACCCAGTACTTC; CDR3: CASSPSGEETQYF
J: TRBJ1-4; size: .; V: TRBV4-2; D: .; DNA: TGTGCCAGCAGCCAAGTCCAGACGGGAGCTGAAAAACTGTTTTTT; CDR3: CASSQVQTGAEKLFF
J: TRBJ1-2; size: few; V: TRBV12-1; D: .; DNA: TGTGCCAGCAGCTCGACCCGGACAGGGGCGGACTATGGCTACACCTTC; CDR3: CASSSTRTGADYGYTF
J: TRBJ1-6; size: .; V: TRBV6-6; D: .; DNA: TGTGCCAGCAGTTACTCGATATCGAACGCGGCCCTCCACTTT; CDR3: CASSYSISNAALHF
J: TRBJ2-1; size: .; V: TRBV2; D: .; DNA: TGTGCCAGCAGTACAGAAAGCTCCTACAATGAGCAGTTCTTC; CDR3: CASSTESSYNEQFF
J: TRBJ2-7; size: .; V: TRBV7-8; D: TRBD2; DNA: TGTGCCAGCAGTTTTAGTAGGAGGGAGGGGACCTACGAGCAGTACTTC; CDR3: CASSFSRREGTYEQYF
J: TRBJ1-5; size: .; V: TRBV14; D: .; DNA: TGTGCCAGCAGCTTGGGGGGAGGAGGCAATCAGCCCCAGCATTTT; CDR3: CASSLGGGGNQPQHF
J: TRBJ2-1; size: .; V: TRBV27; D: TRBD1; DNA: TGTGCCAGCAGTTTAGTTCCAACAGGGGACAATGAGCAGTTCTTC; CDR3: CASSLVPTGDNEQFF
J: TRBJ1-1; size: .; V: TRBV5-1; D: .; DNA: TGCGCCAGCAGCCCTTCTAACACTGAAGCTTTCTTT; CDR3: CASSPSNTEAFF
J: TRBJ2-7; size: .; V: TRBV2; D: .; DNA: TGTGCCAGCAGTGATACGGGGGTTGCCTCCTACGAGCAGTACTTC; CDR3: CASSDTGVASYEQYF
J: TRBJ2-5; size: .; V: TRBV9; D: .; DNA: TGTGCCAGCGGACCCGGGGGACAAGAGACCCAGTACTTC; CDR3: CASGPGGQETQYF
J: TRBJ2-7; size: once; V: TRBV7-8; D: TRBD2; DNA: TGTGCCAGCAGCTTAGTTGCTAGCGGGCTTTTCTCCGAGCAGTACTTC; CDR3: CASSLVASGLFSEQYF
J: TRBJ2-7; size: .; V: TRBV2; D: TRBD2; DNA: TGTGCCAGCACTACCAGCGGGGGATTCTCCTACGAGCAGTACTTC; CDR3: CASTTSGGFSYEQYF
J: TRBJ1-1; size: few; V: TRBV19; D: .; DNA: TGTGCCAGTAGTATAGACCCTGGGGCAGCGAACACTGAAGCTTTCTTT; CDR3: CASSIDPGAANTEAFF
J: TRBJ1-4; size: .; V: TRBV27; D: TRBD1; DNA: TGTGCCAGCAGCCCCTCCCAGGGGGTCTGGGAAAAACTGTTTTTT; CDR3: CASSPSQGVWEKLFF
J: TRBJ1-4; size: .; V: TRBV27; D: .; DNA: TGTGCCAGCAGTCCGACATCCGCAACTAATGAAAAACTGTTTTTT; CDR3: CASSPTSATNEKLFF
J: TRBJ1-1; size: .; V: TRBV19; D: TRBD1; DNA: TGTGCCAGTAGTATAGATGGGGGGACAGCGAACACTGAAGCTTTCTTT; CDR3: CASSIDGGTANTEAFF
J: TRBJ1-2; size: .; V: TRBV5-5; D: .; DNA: TGTGCCAGCAGCTTGCCAGGCAGCTATGGCTACACCTTC; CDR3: CASSLPGSYGYTF
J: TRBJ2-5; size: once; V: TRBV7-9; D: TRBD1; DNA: TGTGCCAGCAGCTCTCAGGGGGCGGAGGAGACCCAGTACTTC; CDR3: CASSSQGAEETQYF
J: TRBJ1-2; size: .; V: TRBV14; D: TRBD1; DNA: TGTGCCAGCAGCCCCCGAACGGGACAGGGTAGTGGCTACACCTTC; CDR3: CASSPRTGQGSGYTF
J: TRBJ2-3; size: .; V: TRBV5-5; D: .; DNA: TGTGCCAGCCTAGGGGTGAACACAGATACGCAGTATTTT; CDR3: CASLGVNTDTQYF
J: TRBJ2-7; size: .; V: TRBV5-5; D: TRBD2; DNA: TGTGCCAGCAGCTTGGGGCTAGCGGAAACCTACGAGCAGTACTTC; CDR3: CASSLGLAETYEQYF
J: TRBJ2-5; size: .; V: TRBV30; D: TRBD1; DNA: TGTGCCTGGAAAGAGAGGGGGCGTCAAGAGACCCAGTACTTC; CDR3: CAWKERGRQETQYF
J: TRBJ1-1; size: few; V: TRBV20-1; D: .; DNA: TGCAGTGCTAGTTTGCTCGGTATGAACACTGAAGCTTTCTTT; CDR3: CSASLLGMNTEAFF
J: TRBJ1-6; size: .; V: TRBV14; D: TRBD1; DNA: TGTGCCAGCAGCCGGGACAGGGCGTATAATTCACCCCTCCACTTT; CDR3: CASSRDRAYNSPLHF
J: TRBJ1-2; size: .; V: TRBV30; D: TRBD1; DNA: TGTGCCTCGTTCCGGGACAGTCTACTGGAGAATGGCTACACCTTC; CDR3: CASFRDSLLENGYTF
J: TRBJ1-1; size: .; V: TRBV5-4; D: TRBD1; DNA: TGTGCCAGCAGCCAGGGGGGAATGAACACTGAAGCTTTCTTT; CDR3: CASSQGGMNTEAFF
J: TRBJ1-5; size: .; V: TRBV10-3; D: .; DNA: TGTGCCATCAGTACGGACACTTCCAATCAGCCCCAGCATTTT; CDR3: CAISTDTSNQPQHF